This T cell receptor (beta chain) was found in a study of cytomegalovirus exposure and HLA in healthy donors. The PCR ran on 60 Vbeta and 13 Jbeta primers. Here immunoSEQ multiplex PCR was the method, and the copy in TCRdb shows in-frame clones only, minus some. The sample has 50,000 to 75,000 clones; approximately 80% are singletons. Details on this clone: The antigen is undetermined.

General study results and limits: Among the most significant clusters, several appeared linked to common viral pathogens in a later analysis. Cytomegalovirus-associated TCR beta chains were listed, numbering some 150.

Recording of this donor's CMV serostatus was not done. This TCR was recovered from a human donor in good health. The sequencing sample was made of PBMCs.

The DNA of the CDR3 is TGTGCCTGGAGTGGTGTTAGCATCGAGACCCAGTACTTC. It encodes CAWSGVSIETQYF. The gene calls are TRBV30 and TRBJ2-5; no clear D gene. V shed 1 base and J shed 5 bases, with 11 bases lying between them. This CDR3 contains 13 residues. Germline lookup yields CDR1 GTSNPN and CDR2 SVGIG (reference sequence).